This T cell receptor (beta chain) derives from a study of CD8 T cells in Susac syndrome. With random hexamers, roughly 0.5 to 1 ug RNA was reverse transcribed. One entry per CDR3 protein results from TCRdb running MiXCR on the immunoSEQ multiplex PCR reads. The table shows some 200,000 distinct CDR3 sequences, with about 95% occurring only once. The multiple sclerosis control group consisted of treatment-naive patients whose relapsing-remitting disease, which was either stable or active, fulfilled revised McDonald criteria. Germline loops: CDR1 SGHDN, CDR2 FVKESK. The V gene lost 4 bases and the J gene lost 4 bases, with 10 bases spanning the gap. The CDR3 is 13 residues long. This clonotype was detected once.

This chain connects TRBV14 to TRBJ1-2; no firm D call. This receptor was obtained from a human donor with multiple sclerosis. Sequencing was performed on CD4+ T cells from PBMCs. For the CDR3, the DNA is TGTGCCAGCAGCCCTACTTCCGTCTATGGCTACACCTTC. Translating gives CASSPTSVYGYTF. Full variable domain (outside the CDR3, taken from reference TRBV14 and TRBJ1-2): EAGVTQFPSHSVIEKGQTVTLRCDPISGHDNLYWYRRVMGKEIKFLLHFVKESKQDESGMPNNRFLAERTGGTYSTLKVQPAELEDSGVYFCASSPTSVYGYTFGSGTRLTVV.